Below, one TCR beta chain is given with its context. The antigen is not known. Trimming took off 8 bases at V and 9 bases at J, with 17 bases between the two ends. This CDR3 is built from 13 residues. Germline V CDR1 and CDR2: LGHDT, YNNKEL (reference sequence). The library was made from cDNA and included unique molecular identifiers. About half a million cDNA molecules were recovered from an input of roughly 0.95 to 11 million T cells. TCRdb re-derived calls from the PCR reads in MiXCR, one entry per CDR3 protein. This sample has 400,000 to 500,000 distinct CDR3 sequences; approximately 42% occur once, and the top ten carry 6.5% to 8%. The source of the sample is a study of post-analysis software for immune sequencing data. Across the study: Recorded subtypes: relapsing-remitting, secondary progressive, progressive-relapsing; some patients unannotated. Study-level findings and limits: A few TRBV segments were significantly more frequent in patients than in controls. TRBV5-6, TRBV5-1 and TRBV20-1 were among these segments. Compared with controls, patients showed significantly lower normalized Chao1 diversity.

This chain joins TRBV3-1 and TRBJ2-1, with D tentatively TRBD2 (6 bases). Sample: blood. The clonotype was recovered from a girl aged 2 to 9 with multiple sclerosis. CDR3: CASAGTSISEQFF. DNA of the CDR3: TGTGCCAGCGCCGGGACTTCGATTAGTGAGCAGTTCTTC.